This T cell receptor (beta chain) was sequenced in a study of blood T cell repertoires in COVID-19. Clones were read by immunoSEQ multiplex PCR, and TCRdb kept only the in-frame ones, dropping some. The sample lists about 160,000 clones; more than 75% were seen once. The study recruited people aged about 18 to 90 years across under 25 US areas. This clone came up a few times. The CDR3 spans 13 residues. CDR1 MGHDK and CDR2 SYGVNS come from the germline V gene. V lost 6 bases, J lost 11 bases, and 9 bases stayed unmatched. The V gene is TRBV25-1, the J gene TRBJ1-1; the match to TRBD1 covers 10 bases. This clonotype was sampled from a woman in her fifties or sixties who had recovered from COVID-19. What was sequenced was PBMCs or T cells enriched from blood (not recorded which). CDR3 residues: CASRETGGNMAFF. CDR3 in DNA: TGTGCCAGCAGAGAGACAGGGGGCAATATGGCTTTCTTT.